This TCR beta chain was identified during a study of blood T cells in healthy people across ages. Study findings and constraints: Roughly linearly, TCR beta diversity per million T cells fell as age increased. There were more naive CD4+ cells and higher diversity in long-lived donors than in aged donors.

To note about this clonotype: Its antigen remains unknown. Given a much more abundant clone one base away, this may be a read error.

Through a sample-barcoded 5' primer and a J-beta primer mix, a second PCR was run for roughly 7 to 12 cycles. TCRdb analysed the 5' RACE reads with MiXCR anew, one entry per CDR3 protein. The sample consists of 1.5 million to 2 million distinct CDR3 sequences, roughly 30% of them appearing once. The CDR3 length is 18 residues. Germline V gene data show CDR1 as LGHDT and CDR2 as YNNKEL (reference sequence). The J segment lost 13 bases and the V segment lost 3 bases, leaving 22 bases of the junction unmatched. The sequenced sample consisted of blood. This clonotype was obtained from a woman aged 25 to 39 in good health. This rearrangement joins TRBV3-1 to TRBJ2-4; 9 nucleotides agree with TRBD2. This chain's CDR3 is CASSQVSQSSGNYNEQYF. CDR3 in DNA: TGTGCCAGCAGCCAGGTTTCCCAATCTAGCGGGAATTACAATGAGCAGTACTTC.